The next 28 T cell receptor beta chains were all read from a single sample in a study of T-cell reconstitution after alpha-beta-depleted transplantation in children. Preparation of the TCRbeta library was carried out with unique molecular identifiers. TCRdb reanalysed the PCR reads using MiXCR and keeps one entry per CDR3 protein. This sample has hundreds of thousands of distinct CDR3 sequences; around 13% occur once, and the top ten carry 0.79%. The sample consisted of PBMCs, taken before TCRalphabeta/CD19-depleted stem cell transplant. The receptors stem from a girl aged 2-10 years with congenital amegakaryocytic thrombocytopenia, due to receive a stem cell transplant.

The chain employs TRBV20-1 and TRBJ2-1, with a weak D call TRBD2 (5 bases). V lost 3 bases, J lost 0 bases, and 9 bases lay in between. The CDR3 spans 14 residues. Germline CDR1 is DFQATT and CDR2 is SNEGSKA (reference sequence). In DNA form, the CDR3 reads TGCAGTGCTAGTCATACTAGCTCCTACAATGAGCAGTTCTTC. Protein: CSASHTSSYNEQFF.

This clonotype was observed many times. V usage is TRBV20-1 and J usage is TRBJ2-1; D unclear. The CDR3 spans 14 residues. From germline, CDR1 is DFQATT and CDR2 SNEGSKA (reference sequence). The V end was cut by 3 bases, the J end by 2 bases, with 11 bases between. The CDR3 DNA follows: TGCAGTGCTAGCTTGATAAAAGCCTACAATGAGCAGTTCTTC. As protein: CSASLIKAYNEQFF.

The rearrangement uses TRBV7-3 and TRBJ1-2; the D gene is possibly TRBD1 (6 bases). The length of the CDR3 is 12 residues. Trimming left V 5 bases short and J 14 bases short, with 18 bases between. Per the germline V gene, CDR1 is SGHTA and CDR2 is FQGTGA. The CDR3 DNA is TGTGCCAGCAGCCTACGAGGGGGAGGCTGGACCTTC. It yields the protein CASSLRGGGWTF.

At least ten counts were recorded for this clonotype. The genes are TRBV7-8 and TRBJ2-7; unclear D gene. V lost 1 base and J lost 7, with 14 bases in between. There are 14 residues in the CDR3. The germline gives CDR1 SGHVS, CDR2 FQNEAQ. CDR3 DNA: TGTGCCAGCAGCTTAGTCGGAAGGAAAGGGGAGCAGTACTTC. Its translation: CASSLVGRKGEQYF.

In this sample, this clonotype turned up many times. The chain has TRBV7-6 and TRBJ2-3; D perhaps matches TRBD2 (6 bases). The germline V and J ends were trimmed by 1 base and 4 bases, with 15 bases remaining between them. This CDR3 has 16 residues. Per the germline V gene, CDR1 is SGHVS and CDR2 is FNYEAQ. CDR3 protein: CASSLDTGRGADTQYF. The CDR3 nucleotides are TGTGCCAGCAGCTTAGATACGGGGCGCGGGGCAGATACGCAGTATTTT.

This clonotype appeared many times. V is TRBV5-1 and J is TRBJ1-1, with 9 bases matching TRBD1. The V gene end was trimmed by 4 bases and the J gene end by 8 bases; junction bases not matched to a gene: 9. Looked up from germline, CDR1 is SGHRS and CDR2 is YFSETQ. The CDR3 is 14 amino acids. Written as DNA, the CDR3 is TGCGCCAGCAGCGATAGGACAGGGGATTTGGAAGCTTTCTTT. Translating gives CASSDRTGDLEAFF.

The genes are TRBV15 and TRBJ2-5, with no clear D. The CDR3 consists of 13 residues. Trimming cost V 3 bases and J 2 bases, with 7 bases left between them. Germline-derived CDR1 and CDR2 are LNHNV and YYDKDF (reference sequence). The CDR3 bases are TGTGCCACCAGCAGCCAAATACAAGAGACCCAGTACTTC. Protein product: CATSSQIQETQYF.

This clonotype was seen a single time. The rearrangement links TRBV7-6 to TRBJ1-2; TRBD1 matches 11 bases. The J segment lost 8 bases and the V segment lost 0 bases, leaving 5 bases of the junction unmatched. CDR3 length: 15 residues. Germline lookup yields CDR1 SGHVS and CDR2 FNYEAQ. The CDR3 DNA sequence: TGTGCCAGCAGCTTAGCCTCCGGGACAGGGGGGGGCTACACCTTC. The encoded protein is CASSLASGTGGGYTF.

This clonotype came up many times. The chain recombines TRBV12-3 or TRBV12-4 with TRBJ2-1; D gene unclear. The ends were cut back, 4 bases at V and 3 bases at J, with 16 bases in the middle. There are 16 residues in the CDR3. The CDR3 loop is CASSSLDDPYYNEQFF. The CDR3 DNA reads as TGTGCCAGCAGTTCCCTCGATGACCCTTACTACAATGAGCAGTTCTTC.

This clonotype showed up many times. The chain couples TRBV5-1 to TRBJ1-1; D possibly corresponds to TRBD1 (5 bases). The CDR3 runs 15 residues. Germline V lookup: CDR1 SGHRS, CDR2 YFSETQ. V lost 3 bases to trimming and J lost 1 base, with 13 bases between them. The CDR3 loop is CASSSAQDGNTEAFF. The CDR3 DNA follows: TGCGCCAGCAGCTCCGCACAGGACGGGAACACTGAAGCTTTCTTT. The full variable domain, rest sourced from reference TRBV5-1 and TRBJ1-1, is KAGVTQTPRYLIKTRGQQVTLSCSPISGHRSVSWYQQTPGQGLQFLFEYFSETQRNKGNFPGRFSGRQFSNSRSEMNVSTLELGDSALYLCASSSAQDGNTEAFFGQGTRLTVV.

This clonotype was observed many times. V and J are TRBV20-1 and TRBJ2-3; 12 bases fit TRBD2. After removal of 0 bases from V and 6 bases from J, the junction contained 4 bases not matched to a gene. CDR3 length: 15 amino acids. Germline V gives CDR1 DFQATT, CDR2 SNEGSKA (reference sequence). CDR3 sequence (DNA): TGCAGTGCTAGAGATCAGACTAGCGGGGGTGATACGCAGTATTTT. It specifies CSARDQTSGGDTQYF.

This clonotype was counted ten times or more. The V gene is TRBV20-1, the J gene TRBJ2-1; D is uncertain. The CDR3 length is 15 residues. Germline-derived CDR1 and CDR2 are DFQATT and SNEGSKA (reference sequence). V lost 0 bases and J lost 2, with 11 bases in between. The CDR3 nucleotides read TGCAGTGCTAGAGATCTCGGTCGAACCTACAATGAGCAGTTCTTC. It codes for CSARDLGRTYNEQFF.

There are many counts of this clonotype. The genes are TRBV12-3 or TRBV12-4 and TRBJ2-2, with D uncertain. CDR3 length: 13 residues. V lost 2 bases and J 6 bases, leaving 7 bases between the germline ends. Here the CDR3 DNA reads TGTGCCAGCAGTTTATTTACGTCCGGGGAGCTGTTTTTT. Residues: CASSLFTSGELFF.

This clonotype was counted at least ten times. V is TRBV20-1 and J is TRBJ2-2; D tentatively reads TRBD1 or TRBD2 (5 bases each). V was trimmed by 4 bases and J by 3 bases, leaving 15 bases between them. The length of the CDR3 is 15 residues. CDR1 and CDR2 (germline): DFQATT, SNEGSKA (reference sequence). In nucleotides, the CDR3 is TGCAGTGCTACCCGCCGGGACCTTGACACCGGGGAGCTGTTTTTT. Translation gives CSATRRDLDTGELFF.

This clonotype has ten or more counts. CDR3 nucleotide sequence: TGTGCCATCAGTGAACAGAACTACGAGCAGTACTTC. Residues: CAISEQNYEQYF. The V call is TRBV10-3, the J call TRBJ2-7; D ambiguous. Per the germline V gene, CDR1 is ENHRY and CDR2 is SYGVKD. V was shortened by 3 bases and J by 3 bases, with 6 bases between the two germline ends. This CDR3 comprises 12 residues.

This clonotype was recorded at least ten times. This chain uses TRBV29-1 with TRBJ1-3; no definite D call. The CDR3 runs 13 residues. The V gene lost 6 bases and the J gene lost 0 bases, with 9 bases spanning the gap. Per germline, CDR1 SQVTM and CDR2 ANQGSEA. CDR3 DNA: TGCAGCGTCGCACAGAGCTCTGGAAACACCATATATTTT. Amino acids: CSVAQSSGNTIYF.

This clonotype was seen more than once but under ten times. This chain links TRBV3-1 with TRBJ2-7, with D possibly being TRBD1 (6 bases). This CDR3 spans 14 amino acids. Per germline, CDR1 LGHDT and CDR2 YNNKEL (reference sequence). V dropped 2 bases and J dropped 5 bases, with 13 bases sitting between them. CDR3 sequence reads: CASSQFNGQHEQYF. DNA of the CDR3: TGTGCCAGCAGCCAATTCAACGGACAGCACGAGCAGTACTTC.

The rearrangement uses TRBV3-1 and TRBJ2-1, with 9 bases identical to TRBD2. V lost 5 bases to trimming and J lost 5 bases; unmatched junction nucleotides: 4. This CDR3 is built from 14 residues. Germline CDR1 reads LGHDT; CDR2 reads YNNKEL (reference sequence). CDR3 amino acids: CASSYSSGDNEQFF. DNA of the CDR3: TGTGCCAGCAGCTATTCTAGCGGGGACAATGAGCAGTTCTTC.

The rearrangement uses TRBV29-1 and TRBJ2-1, with D hard to call. V was clipped by 4 bases and J by 4 bases, with 5 bases between them. CDR3 length: 11 residues. Germline V gives CDR1 SQVTM, CDR2 ANQGSEA. Written as DNA, the CDR3 is TGCAGCGTTGCCAGGTACAATGAGCAGTTCTTC. Amino acids: CSVARYNEQFF.

This clonotype was detected many times. J is TRBJ1-3 and V is TRBV5-4; 10 bases fit TRBD1. Germline-derived CDR1 and CDR2 are SGHNT and YYREEE (reference sequence). V gave up 3 bases and J gave up 0 bases; unmatched junction bases: 3. This CDR3 contains 16 residues. The CDR3 nucleotides read TGTGCCAGCAGCTCAAGGACAGGGGGCTCTGGAAACACCATATATTTT. This translates into CASSSRTGGSGNTIYF.

This clonotype has just a few counts. The chain carries TRBV11-2 and TRBJ2-2, with D perhaps given as TRBD1 or TRBD2 (6 bases each). The CDR3 sequence is 15 residues long. Germline V gene lookup returns CDR1 SGHAT and CDR2 FQNNGV. The germline V and J ends were trimmed by 0 bases and 3 bases, with 8 bases remaining between them. DNA of the CDR3: TGTGCCAGCAGCTTAGAGGGGGGCTACACCGGGGAGCTGTTTTTT. Residues: CASSLEGGYTGELFF.

In this sample, this clonotype turned up a few times. The genes are TRBV7-9 and TRBJ2-2; TRBD2 agrees at 12 bases. J was trimmed by 0 bases and V by 5 bases; bases with no gene match: 4. CDR1 and CDR2 (germline): SEHNR, FQNEAQ (reference sequence). The CDR3 is made up of 17 amino acids. CDR3 DNA sequence: TGTGCCAGCAGCCCGAGACTAGCGGGAGCGAACACCGGGGAGCTGTTTTTT. It codes for CASSPRLAGANTGELFF.

This clonotype was detected many times. The chain links TRBV5-1 to TRBJ2-7; 7 nucleotides agree with TRBD2. Trimming took 1 base from V and 4 from J; bases not matched to a gene: 5. The CDR3 totals 14 residues. Germline-derived CDR1 and CDR2 are SGHRS and YFSETQ. For the CDR3, the DNA is TGCGCCAGCAGCTTGTCTAGCGGTACGTACGAGCAGTACTTC. Translated: CASSLSSGTYEQYF. The full variable domain, with the rest looked up from reference TRBV5-1 and TRBJ2-7, is KAGVTQTPRYLIKTRGQQVTLSCSPISGHRSVSWYQQTPGQGLQFLFEYFSETQRNKGNFPGRFSGRQFSNSRSEMNVSTLELGDSALYLCASSLSSGTYEQYFGPGTRLTVT.

The chain recombines TRBV7-7 with TRBJ2-7; 8 bases agree with TRBD2. Per germline, CDR1 SSHAT and CDR2 FNYEAQ (reference sequence). The length of the CDR3 is 16 residues. Losses at the gene ends were 3 bases for V and 0 bases for J; bases not matched to a gene: 7. This CDR3 reads CASSFPGTRGSYEQYF. The DNA of the CDR3 is TGTGCCAGCAGCTTCCCCGGGACTAGAGGCTCCTACGAGCAGTACTTC.

This clonotype occurred a few times. Since a much larger clone is just one base distant, this may be a read error. The J gene is TRBJ2-1, the V gene TRBV4-1; D is unclear. Germline loops: CDR1 MGHRA, CDR2 YSYEKL. V was trimmed by 1 base and J by 15 bases, leaving 19 bases between them. The CDR3 loop spans 14 amino acids. CDR3 nucleotide sequence: TGCGCCAGCAGCCAAGTTGCGGATACGAATAATGGGTTCTTC. Amino acids: CASSQVADTNNGFF.

The table lists this clonotype with a few counts. The chain uses TRBV2 and TRBJ2-4, with D tentatively TRBD1 or TRBD2 (5 bases each). The germline CDR1 and CDR2 sequences are SNHLY and FYNNEI. V lost 7 bases, J lost 6 bases, and 16 bases lay in between. This CDR3 has 14 residues. As DNA, the CDR3 is TGTGCCAGCAATCCAAGGGACCTCCTAAACATTCAGTACTTC. This gives the protein CASNPRDLLNIQYF.

This clonotype has just a few counts. The chain employs TRBV7-9 and TRBJ2-3, with D possibly TRBD1 on 5 matching bases. The CDR3 runs to 17 residues. Germline values: CDR1 SEHNR, CDR2 FQNEAQ (reference sequence). Trimming left V 2 bases short and J 4 bases short, with 19 bases between. CDR3 amino acids: CASSLLLAGLIPDTQYF. The CDR3 nucleotides read TGTGCCAGCAGCTTACTATTGGCAGGGCTAATACCAGATACGCAGTATTTT.

This clonotype has just a few counts. The chain uses TRBV29-1 and TRBJ2-5; D perhaps matches TRBD1 (6 bases). From germline, CDR1 is SQVTM and CDR2 ANQGSEA. V was trimmed by 4 bases and J by 2 bases, leaving 11 bases between them. This CDR3 is built from 13 residues. The CDR3 nucleotides are TGCAGCGTTGTGGACAGAAGTCAAGAGACCCAGTACTTC. Amino acids: CSVVDRSQETQYF.